Shown below are 10 T cell receptor beta chains from a single sample sequenced in a study of OX40 agonist ivuxolimab in advanced cancers. The assay was immunoSEQ multiplex PCR, and TCRdb's table has in-frame clones only and misses some. The data show tens of thousands of clones, 85% to 90% seen once. Sample: CD4+ or CD8+ T cells sorted from blood, taken in a trial of the OX40 agonist ivuxolimab. These receptors were taken from an adult with an advanced solid tumor such as melanoma, head and neck, liver or kidney cancer.

About this clone itself: The germline gene is not matched at one end of the junction; a read error may be the cause. This specimen includes other DNA sequences encoding the same CDR3. The J gene is TRBJ2-3, the V gene TRBV7-9; weak D call: TRBD2 (6 bases). The CDR3 covers 14 residues. Germline loops: CDR1 SEHNR, CDR2 FQNEAQ (reference sequence). CDR3 DNA sequence: TGCGCCAGCAGCTCCCGGGGGAGCGCAGATACGCAGTATTTT. Translated: CASSSRGSADTQYF. Supplemented by reference TRBV7-9 and TRBJ2-3, the full variable domain reads DTGVSQNPRHKITKRGQNVTFRCDPISEHNRLYWYRQTLGQGPEFLTYFQNEAQLEKSRLLSDRFSAERPKGSFSTLEIQRTEQGDSAMYLCASSSRGSADTQYFGPGTRLTVL.

This clone has only a few counts. This sequence joins TRBV7-9 and TRBJ1-1; D possibly corresponds to TRBD1 (5 bases). This CDR3 region has 15 residues. Germline lookup yields CDR1 SEHNR and CDR2 FQNEAQ (reference sequence). The germline V and J ends were trimmed by 1 base and 2 bases, with 11 bases remaining between them. DNA of the CDR3: TGTGCCAGCAGCTTAGGGTGGACATCTAACACTGAAGCTTTCTTT. The encoded protein is CASSLGWTSNTEAFF.

The chain carries TRBV28 and TRBJ2-1, with a weak D call TRBD2 (6 bases). Deletions cut 7 bases from V and 6 bases from J, with 10 bases between. Germline lookup yields CDR1 MDHEN and CDR2 SYDVKM. CDR3 length: 12 residues. This CDR3 reads CASNLGGNEQFF. CDR3 DNA sequence: TGTGCCAGCAACCTCGGGGGCAATGAGCAGTTCTTC. The variable domain in full, completed from reference TRBV28 and TRBJ2-1, reads DVKVTQSSRYLVKRTGEKVFLECVQDMDHENMFWYRQDPGLGLRLIYFSYDVKMKEKGDIPEGYSVSREKKERFSLILESASTNQTSMYLCASNLGGNEQFFGPGTRLTVL.

The chain is built from TRBV25-1 and TRBJ2-2, with D perhaps TRBD1 (5 bases). Trimming left V 2 bases short and J 6 bases short, with 10 bases between. The CDR3 loop spans 14 amino acids. From germline, CDR1 is MGHDK and CDR2 SYGVNS. The CDR3 is CASSEQGFPGELFF. As DNA, the CDR3 is TGTGCCAGCAGTGAACAGGGTTTCCCCGGGGAGCTGTTTTTT.

The J gene is TRBJ1-4, the V gene TRBV16; tentative D call: TRBD1 (5 bases). The V gene lost 2 bases and the J gene lost 2 bases, with 15 bases spanning the gap. Per germline, CDR1 KGHSY and CDR2 FQNENV. This CDR3 has 17 residues. This chain's CDR3 is CASSQVLTASTNEKLFF. The CDR3 coding sequence is TGTGCCAGCAGCCAAGTGCTGACAGCCTCCACTAATGAAAAACTGTTTTTT.

This sequence joins TRBV4-1 and TRBJ2-7, with D hard to call. CDR3 length equals 15 residues. Trimming took off 1 base at V and 3 bases at J, with 13 bases between the two ends. CDR1 and CDR2 (germline): MGHRA, YSYEKL. Written as DNA, the CDR3 is TGCGCCAGCAGCCAAGGGGCGGACCGGCACTACGAGCAGTACTTC. Protein: CASSQGADRHYEQYF.

This clone was seen only a few times. At one boundary the junction diverges from the germline segment, which might be a read error. This chain links TRBV7-7 with TRBJ2-7, with D perhaps given as TRBD1 or TRBD2 (5 bases each). This CDR3 is 14 amino acids long. CDR1 SSHAT and CDR2 FNYEAQ come from the germline V gene (reference sequence). DNA for the CDR3: TGTGCTAGCAGTCCCCTCGGGGCAGAAGGCGAGCAGTACTTC. Encoded protein: CASSPLGAEGEQYF.

The rearrangement joins TRBV9 to TRBJ2-1; tentative D call: TRBD1 (6 bases). The CDR3 loop spans 15 amino acids. From germline, CDR1 is SGDLS and CDR2 YYNGEE. V lost 4 bases to trimming and J lost 6 bases, with 17 bases between them. DNA for the CDR3: TGTGCCAGCAGCATTTCGCAGGGGATCAGCAATGAGCAGTTCTTC. This codes for CASSISQGISNEQFF.

Remarks on this clone: Its ends do not fully match the called genes, so a read error is possible. V usage is TRBV7-7 and J usage is TRBJ2-2; 10 positions agree with TRBD2. In germline, CDR1 is SSHAT, CDR2 FNYEAQ (reference sequence). The CDR3 is 17 amino acids. DNA of the CDR3: TGTGCTAGCAGCGTCGAACTGAGCGGGAGGGATACCGGGGAGCTGTTTTTT. Its protein is CASSVELSGRDTGELFF.

The chain is built from TRBV2 and TRBJ1-5; no definite D call. Germline loops: CDR1 SNHLY, CDR2 FYNNEI. This CDR3 comprises 16 residues. V was shortened by 1 base and J by 0 bases, with 10 bases between the two germline ends. CDR3 sequence reads: CASSEGPRNSNQPQHF. CDR3 DNA: TGTGCCAGCAGTGAAGGCCCGCGGAATAGCAATCAGCCCCAGCATTTT.